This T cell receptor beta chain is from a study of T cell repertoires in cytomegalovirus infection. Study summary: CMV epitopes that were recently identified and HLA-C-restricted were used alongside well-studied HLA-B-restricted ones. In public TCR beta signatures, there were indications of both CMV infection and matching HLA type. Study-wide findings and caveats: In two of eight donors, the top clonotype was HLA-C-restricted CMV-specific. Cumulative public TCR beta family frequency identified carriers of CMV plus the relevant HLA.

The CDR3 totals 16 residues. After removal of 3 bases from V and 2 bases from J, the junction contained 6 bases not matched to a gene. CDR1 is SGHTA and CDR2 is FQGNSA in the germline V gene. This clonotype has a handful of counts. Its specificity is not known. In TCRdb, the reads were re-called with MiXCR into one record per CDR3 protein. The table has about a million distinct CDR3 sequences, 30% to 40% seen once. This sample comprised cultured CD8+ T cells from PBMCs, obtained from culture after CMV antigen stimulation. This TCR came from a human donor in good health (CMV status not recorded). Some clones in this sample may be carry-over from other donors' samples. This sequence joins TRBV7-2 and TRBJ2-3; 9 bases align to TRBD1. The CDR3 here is CASSFPGTGITDTQYF. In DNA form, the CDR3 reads TGTGCCAGCAGCTTCCCCGGGACAGGGATCACAGATACGCAGTATTTT.